This T cell receptor (beta chain) was retrieved from a study of metastatic and nonmetastatic thyroid tumors. Study as a whole: Samples came from malignant and benign thyroid patients, and repertoires were compared across blood and tumor or nodule tissue.

The V segment lost 4 bases and the J segment 1 base; nucleotides outside the gene matches: 7. Germline V lookup: CDR1 SGHDN, CDR2 FVKESK. There are 18 residues in the CDR3. This clone appeared many times. The antigen is unknown. Regarding the study as a whole: Malignant thyroid tumors reportedly exceeded benign nodules significantly in TCR beta diversity, with the difference appearing in blood and tumor.

None of the patients had undergone any treatment ahead of thyroid surgery. In the original analysis: In papillary thyroid cancer, a distant-metastasis classifier was built using CDR3 differences across clinicopathological groups. TCRdb redid the clone calls on the PCR reads using MiXCR. The V and J calls and clone size come from TCRdb's table, not from the authors' own analysis. The sample carries around 15,000 clones, around a fifth recorded once. Material for sequencing was adjacent normal tissue. This TCR derives from a female donor with papillary thyroid cancer or a benign thyroid nodule (not recorded which). Some clones in this sample may be carry-over from other donors' samples. The chain employs TRBV14 and TRBJ2-1, with 13 bases matching TRBD2. CDR3 residues: CASSPGLAGLRSYNEQFF. Written as DNA, the CDR3 is TGTGCCAGCAGCCCGGGACTAGCGGGACTAAGATCCTACAATGAGCAGTTCTTC.